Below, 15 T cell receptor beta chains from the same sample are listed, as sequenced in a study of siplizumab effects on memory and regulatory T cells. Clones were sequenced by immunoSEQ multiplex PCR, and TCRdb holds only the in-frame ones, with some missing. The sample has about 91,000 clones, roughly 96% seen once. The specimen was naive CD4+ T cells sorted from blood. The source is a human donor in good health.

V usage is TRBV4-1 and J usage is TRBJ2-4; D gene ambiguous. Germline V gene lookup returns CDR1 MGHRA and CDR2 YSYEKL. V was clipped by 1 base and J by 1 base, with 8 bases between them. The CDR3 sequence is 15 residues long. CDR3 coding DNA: TGCGCCAGCAGCCAAGTCTTGCAGGCCAAAAACATTCAGTACTTC. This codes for CASSQVLQAKNIQYF.

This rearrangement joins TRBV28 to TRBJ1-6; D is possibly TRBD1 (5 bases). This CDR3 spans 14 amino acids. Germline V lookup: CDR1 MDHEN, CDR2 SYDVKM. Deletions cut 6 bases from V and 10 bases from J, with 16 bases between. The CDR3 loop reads CASRGRAGGSPLHF. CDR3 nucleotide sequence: TGTGCCAGCAGGGGGCGGGCGGGCGGATCACCCCTCCACTTT.

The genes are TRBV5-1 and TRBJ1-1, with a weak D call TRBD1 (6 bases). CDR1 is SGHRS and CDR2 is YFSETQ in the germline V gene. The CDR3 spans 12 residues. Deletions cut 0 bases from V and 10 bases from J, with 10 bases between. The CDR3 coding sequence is TGCGCCAGCAGCTTGGACAGGGACGCAGCTTTCTTT. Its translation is CASSLDRDAAFF.

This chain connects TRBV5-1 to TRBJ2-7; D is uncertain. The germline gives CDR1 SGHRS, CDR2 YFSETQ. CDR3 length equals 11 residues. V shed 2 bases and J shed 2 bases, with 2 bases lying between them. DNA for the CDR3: TGCGCCAGCAGCTTTGCCTACGAGCAGTACTTC. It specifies CASSFAYEQYF.

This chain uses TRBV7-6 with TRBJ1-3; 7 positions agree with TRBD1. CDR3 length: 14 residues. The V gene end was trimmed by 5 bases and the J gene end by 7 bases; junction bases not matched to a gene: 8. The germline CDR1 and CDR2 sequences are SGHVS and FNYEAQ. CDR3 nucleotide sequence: TGTGCCAGCAGCCTATCCGGGACAGCTAACACCATATATTTT. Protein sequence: CASSLSGTANTIYF.

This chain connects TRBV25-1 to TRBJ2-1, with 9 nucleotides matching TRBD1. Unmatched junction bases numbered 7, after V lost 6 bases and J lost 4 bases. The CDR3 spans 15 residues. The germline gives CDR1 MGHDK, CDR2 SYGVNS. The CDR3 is CASSDTGGGYNEQFF. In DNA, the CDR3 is TGTGCCAGCAGCGACACAGGGGGCGGGTACAATGAGCAGTTCTTC.

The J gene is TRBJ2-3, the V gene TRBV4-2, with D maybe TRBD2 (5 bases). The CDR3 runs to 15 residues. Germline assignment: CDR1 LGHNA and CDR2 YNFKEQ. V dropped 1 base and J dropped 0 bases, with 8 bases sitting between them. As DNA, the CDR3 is TGTGCCAGCAGCCAAGTGGGGAGCAGCACAGATACGCAGTATTTT. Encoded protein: CASSQVGSSTDTQYF.

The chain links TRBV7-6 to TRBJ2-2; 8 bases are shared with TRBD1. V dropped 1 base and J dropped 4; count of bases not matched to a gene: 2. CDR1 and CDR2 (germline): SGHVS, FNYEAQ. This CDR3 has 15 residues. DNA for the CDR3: TGTGCCAGCAGCTTAGGACAGGGGTCCACCGGGGAGCTGTTTTTT. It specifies CASSLGQGSTGELFF.

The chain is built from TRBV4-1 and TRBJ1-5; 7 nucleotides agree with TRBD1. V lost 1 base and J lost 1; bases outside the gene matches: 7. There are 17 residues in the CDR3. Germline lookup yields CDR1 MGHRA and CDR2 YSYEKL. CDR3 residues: CASSQVRQGLSNQPQHF. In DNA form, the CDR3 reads TGCGCCAGCAGCCAAGTCAGACAGGGTCTGAGCAATCAGCCCCAGCATTTT.

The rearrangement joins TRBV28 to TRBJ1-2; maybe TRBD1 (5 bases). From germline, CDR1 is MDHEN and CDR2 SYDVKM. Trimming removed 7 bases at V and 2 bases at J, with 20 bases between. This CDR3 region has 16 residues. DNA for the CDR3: TGTGCCAGCAACACGGGCTGGCAGGGCAAAAACTATGGCTACACCTTC. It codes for CASNTGWQGKNYGYTF.

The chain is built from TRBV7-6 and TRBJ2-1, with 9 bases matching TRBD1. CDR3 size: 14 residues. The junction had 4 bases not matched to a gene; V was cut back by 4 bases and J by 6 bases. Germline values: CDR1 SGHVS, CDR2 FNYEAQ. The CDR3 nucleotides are TGTGCCAGCAGCTGGGACAGGGTTGGCAATGAGCAGTTCTTC. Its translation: CASSWDRVGNEQFF.

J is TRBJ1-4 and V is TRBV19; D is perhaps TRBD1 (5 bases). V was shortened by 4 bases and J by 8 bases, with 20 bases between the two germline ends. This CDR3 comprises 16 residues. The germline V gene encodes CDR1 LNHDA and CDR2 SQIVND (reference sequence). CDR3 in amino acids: CASSTGFGTVIEKLFF. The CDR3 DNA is TGTGCCAGTAGTACGGGCTTCGGGACGGTAATAGAAAAACTGTTTTTT. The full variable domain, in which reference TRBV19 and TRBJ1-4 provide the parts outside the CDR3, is DGGITQSPKYLFRKEGQNVTLSCEQNLNHDAMYWYRQDPGQGLRLIYYSQIVNDFQKGDIAEGYSVSREKKESFPLTVTSAQKNPTAFYLCASSTGFGTVIEKLFFGSGTQLSVL.

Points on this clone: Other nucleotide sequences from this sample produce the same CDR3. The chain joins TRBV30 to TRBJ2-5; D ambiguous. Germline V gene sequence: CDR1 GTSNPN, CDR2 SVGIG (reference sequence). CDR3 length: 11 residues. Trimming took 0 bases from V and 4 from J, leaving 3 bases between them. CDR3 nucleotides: TGTGCCTGGAGTGTACGAGAGACCCAGTACTTC. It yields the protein CAWSVRETQYF.

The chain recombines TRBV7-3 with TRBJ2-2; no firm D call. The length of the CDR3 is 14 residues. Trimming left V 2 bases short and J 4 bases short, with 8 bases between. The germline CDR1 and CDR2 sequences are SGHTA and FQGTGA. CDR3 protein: CASSLLSVTGELFF. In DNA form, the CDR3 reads TGTGCCAGCAGCTTATTGTCGGTCACCGGGGAGCTGTTTTTT.

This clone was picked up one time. The CDR3 protein is CATSLEGITTNEKLFF. CDR3 nucleotide sequence: TGTGCCACCAGCTTGGAAGGGATCACAACTAATGAAAAACTGTTTTTT. The rearrangement uses TRBV15 and TRBJ1-4; D is unresolved. This CDR3 region has 16 residues. V was clipped by 5 bases and J by 0 bases, with 13 bases between them. The germline CDR1 and CDR2 sequences are LNHNV and YYDKDF (reference sequence). Combining the CDR3 with reference TRBV15 and TRBJ1-4 gives the whole variable domain DAMVIQNPRYQVTQFGKPVTLSCSQTLNHNVMYWYQQKSSQAPKLLFHYYDKDFNNEADTPDNFQSRRPNTSFCFLDIRSPGLGDTAMYLCATSLEGITTNEKLFFGSGTQLSVL.